One sample yielded the 30 T cell receptor beta chains listed below, sequenced in a study of identical twins. MiXCR, run by TCRdb on the 5' RACE reads, gives a single entry per CDR3 protein. The sample lists more than 400,000 distinct CDR3 sequences, 13% to 15% occurring once. These data are also associated with another study on yellow fever vaccine responses in identical twins.

Sequenced: CD4+ T cells sorted from blood. All receptors derive from a woman in her late teens or twenties in good health.

This clonotype has more than one count but fewer than ten. The rearrangement uses TRBV25-1 and TRBJ2-3; D assignment may be TRBD1 or TRBD2 (5 bases each). CDR1 is MGHDK, CDR2 SYGVNS, per germline. This CDR3 contains 14 residues. V lost 2 bases, J lost 7 bases, and 13 bases lay in between. The CDR3 nucleotides are TGTGCCAGCAGTGAAGGCCGGGGACCGAATACGCAGTATTTT. Its protein is CASSEGRGPNTQYF.

V usage is TRBV4-2 and J usage is TRBJ2-7, with D possibly called TRBD1 or TRBD2 (6 bases each). CDR1 is LGHNA and CDR2 is YNFKEQ in the germline V gene. The CDR3 is made up of 15 amino acids. V was pared by 0 bases and J by 2 bases, with 11 bases between. The CDR3 sequence is CASSQELRGPYEQYF. For the CDR3, the DNA is TGTGCCAGCAGCCAAGAGTTACGGGGGCCCTACGAGCAGTACTTC.

This clonotype was observed a handful of times. CDR3 in DNA: TGTGCCATCAGGGGACAGGGACCCATGAACACTGAAGCTTTCTTT. The encoded protein is CAIRGQGPMNTEAFF. V usage is TRBV10-3 and J usage is TRBJ1-1; 9 bases agree with TRBD1. CDR3 size: 15 residues. Trimming at V came to 6 bases and at J to 0 bases, leaving 5 bases not matched to a gene. Germline V gives CDR1 ENHRY, CDR2 SYGVKD.

The J gene is TRBJ2-2, the V gene TRBV7-3, with 8 bases identical to TRBD2. Trimming at V came to 1 base and at J to 0 bases, leaving 4 bases not matched to a gene. This CDR3 spans 17 amino acids. Looked up from germline, CDR1 is SGHTA and CDR2 is FQGTGA. The CDR3 region is CASSLKAGGANTGELFF. CDR3 DNA sequence: TGTGCCAGCAGCTTAAAGGCGGGAGGCGCGAACACCGGGGAGCTGTTTTTT.

This clonotype was seen a few times. The genes are TRBV11-2 and TRBJ1-3; perhaps TRBD1 as D (5 bases). Germline loops: CDR1 SGHAT, CDR2 FQNNGV. The CDR3 spans 15 residues. The V end was cut by 5 bases, the J end by 0 bases, with 11 bases between. The CDR3 region is CASSPQRGSGNTIYF. For the CDR3, the DNA is TGTGCCAGCAGCCCACAGAGGGGCTCTGGAAACACCATATATTTT.

This chain connects TRBV9 to TRBJ2-1; 8 bases fit TRBD1. J gave up 4 bases and V 3 bases, and 6 bases lay outside the gene matches. Germline V gene sequence: CDR1 SGDLS, CDR2 YYNGEE. The CDR3 is 15 residues long. Written as DNA, the CDR3 is TGTGCCAGCAGCGGTCAGGGGGCGTCTTACAATGAGCAGTTCTTC. This codes for CASSGQGASYNEQFF. The variable domain in full, completed from reference TRBV9 and TRBJ2-1, reads DSGVTQTPKHLITATGQRVTLRCSPRSGDLSVYWYQQSLDQGLQFLIQYYNGEERAKGNILERFSAQQFPDLHSELNLSSLELGDSALYFCASSGQGASYNEQFFGPGTRLTVL.

This clonotype was counted only a few times. The chain joins TRBV3-1 to TRBJ2-7; tentative D call: TRBD1 (5 bases). Germline lookup yields CDR1 LGHDT and CDR2 YNNKEL (reference sequence). CDR3 length: 17 amino acids. V was pared by 4 bases and J by 2 bases, with 21 bases between. The CDR3 spells CASSPQNRLLIPYEQYV. The CDR3, as DNA: TGTGCCAGCAGCCCTCAAAACAGGTTACTTATTCCCTACGAGCAGTACGTC.

The chain joins TRBV7-9 to TRBJ2-1; 11 nucleotides line up with TRBD2. V was pared by 4 bases and J by 6 bases, with 8 bases of the junction left unmatched. CDR1 and CDR2 (germline): SEHNR, FQNEAQ (reference sequence). The CDR3 is made up of 16 amino acids. The CDR3 region has the DNA TGTGCCAGCAGCTCCGTTAGCGGGGGGGCTACCAATGAGCAGTTCTTC. Translating gives CASSSVSGGATNEQFF.

This clonotype was observed a handful of times. The rearrangement joins TRBV12-3 or TRBV12-4 to TRBJ1-6; D is uncertain. Trimming removed 4 bases at V and 9 bases at J, with 7 bases between. The CDR3 loop spans 12 amino acids. The DNA of the CDR3 is TGTGCCAGCAGTTCCAGTATTTCACCCCTCCACTTT. This sequence encodes CASSSSISPLHF.

The chain has TRBV5-1 and TRBJ2-7; possibly TRBD1 for D (6 bases). Trimming shortened V by 5 bases and J by 3 bases, and 21 bases separated the two germline ends. This CDR3 has 16 amino acids. Per the germline V gene, CDR1 is SGHRS and CDR2 is YFSETQ. The CDR3 DNA sequence: TGCGCCAGCAGGCCTTCTCCGGGACAAAATCACTACGAGCAGTACTTC. This gives the protein CASRPSPGQNHYEQYF.

This chain links TRBV20-1 with TRBJ2-5, with TRBD2 matching 11 bases. Germline-derived CDR1 and CDR2 are DFQATT and SNEGSKA (reference sequence). The CDR3 length is 15 residues. The J segment lost 9 bases and the V segment lost 0 bases, leaving 9 bases of the junction unmatched. In DNA, the CDR3 is TGCAGTGCTAGAGAGTCCGGGACTAGCGGAGCGGCCCAGTACTTC. Protein sequence: CSARESGTSGAAQYF.

Here the CDR3 reads CASSGPGHQQYF. The DNA for the CDR3 is TGTGCCAGCAGCGGACCGGGGCACCAGCAGTACTTC. The chain employs TRBV3-1 and TRBJ2-7, with D tentatively TRBD1 or TRBD2 (5 bases each). CDR3 size: 12 residues. V lost 5 bases and J lost 8, with 13 bases in between. Per the germline V gene, CDR1 is LGHDT and CDR2 is YNNKEL (reference sequence).

This clonotype was counted ten times or more. The rearrangement uses TRBV5-1 and TRBJ2-3, with TRBD1 matching 7 bases. The CDR3 is 15 amino acids. Losses at the gene ends were 3 bases for V and 0 bases for J; bases not matched to a gene: 4. Germline CDR1 and CDR2: SGHRS and YFSETQ. The DNA of the CDR3 is TGCGCCAGCAGCTCGGGACAGACTAGCACAGATACGCAGTATTTT. Encoded protein: CASSSGQTSTDTQYF.

The V and J genes are TRBV10-1 and TRBJ2-1; TRBD2 matches 9 bases. Germline values: CDR1 WNHNN, CDR2 SYGVQD (reference sequence). CDR3 length: 15 amino acids. V shed 3 bases, J shed 4 bases, and the junction held 4 bases outside the gene matches. CDR3 nucleotides: TGCGCCAGCAGTGACAGCGGGGGGCCTTACAATGAGCAGTTCTTC. Translated, it gives CASSDSGGPYNEQFF.

This chain uses TRBV5-5 with TRBJ2-1, with 12 bases fitting TRBD2. The CDR3 consists of 15 residues. V trimming: 8 bases; J trimming: 5 bases; junction bases outside the gene matches: 8. Germline V lookup: CDR1 SGHKS, CDR2 YYEKEE (reference sequence). The CDR3 spells CASSPWTSGNNEQFF. For the CDR3, the DNA is TGTGCCAGTAGTCCCTGGACTAGCGGGAACAATGAGCAGTTCTTC.

V is TRBV5-1 and J is TRBJ2-2; 8 nucleotides align to TRBD1. Trimming removed 4 bases from V and 0 bases from J; junction bases left unmatched: 5. The CDR3 totals 16 residues. Germline V CDR1 and CDR2: SGHRS, YFSETQ. CDR3 residues: CASSPDRAANTGELFF. DNA of the CDR3: TGCGCCAGCAGCCCGGACAGGGCTGCGAACACCGGGGAGCTGTTTTTT.

This clonotype has just a few counts. The genes are TRBV12-3 or TRBV12-4 and TRBJ2-2; TRBD2 is a possible D gene (6 bases). CDR3 length: 16 amino acids. V dropped 6 bases and J dropped 0 bases, with 14 bases sitting between them. The CDR3 loop reads CASRLGGVANTGELFF. The CDR3, as DNA: TGTGCCAGCAGGCTTGGAGGGGTGGCGAACACCGGGGAGCTGTTTTTT.

This clonotype was picked up a small number of times. The genes are TRBV3-1 and TRBJ2-3; D is unresolved. Trimming took off 1 base at V and 3 bases at J, with 11 bases between the two ends. CDR1 and CDR2 from the germline V gene are LGHDT and YNNKEL (reference sequence). The CDR3 runs to 15 residues. The CDR3 DNA sequence: TGTGCCAGCAGCCAAGGGGTACAGACGACAGATACGCAGTATTTT. This encodes CASSQGVQTTDTQYF.

This chain connects TRBV3-1 to TRBJ1-1; D is ambiguous. This CDR3 comprises 16 residues. Germline assignment: CDR1 LGHDT and CDR2 YNNKEL (reference sequence). Trimming left V 1 base short and J 0 bases short, with 12 bases between. The CDR3 nucleotides read TGTGCCAGCAGCCAAGTAAGGGAACTCATGAACACTGAAGCTTTCTTT. It translates to CASSQVRELMNTEAFF.

In this sample, this clonotype turned up a few times. The chain joins TRBV4-1 to TRBJ2-7; 10 bases match TRBD1. With V trimmed by 4 bases and J by 4 bases, 7 bases remained unmatched. The CDR3 sequence is 15 residues long. Per the germline V gene, CDR1 is MGHRA and CDR2 is YSYEKL. The CDR3 DNA reads as TGCGCCAGCAGCCGCGGACAGGGGGATGTGTACGAGCAGTACTTC. Translated: CASSRGQGDVYEQYF.

The genes are TRBV10-3 and TRBJ2-7, with D perhaps TRBD1 or TRBD2 (5 bases each). Per the germline V gene, CDR1 is ENHRY and CDR2 is SYGVKD. The length of the CDR3 is 13 residues. V lost 11 bases to trimming and J lost 3 bases, with 17 bases between them. As DNA, the CDR3 is TGTGCCTCAGGGACCGGCTATTACTACGAGCAGTACTTC. The encoded protein is CASGTGYYYEQYF.

The chain carries TRBV27 and TRBJ2-7, with no clear D. The CDR3 is 15 amino acids. The ends were cut back, 5 bases at V and 2 bases at J, with 16 bases in the middle. In germline, CDR1 is MNHEY, CDR2 SMNVEV (reference sequence). The CDR3 sequence is CASSVLSGYAYEQYF. The CDR3 nucleotides are TGTGCCAGCAGTGTCCTGAGTGGTTATGCCTACGAGCAGTACTTC.

The table lists this clonotype with a few counts. The CDR3 sequence is CASSPPGRTYTDTQYF. The CDR3 region has the DNA TGTGCCAGCTCACCACCGGGTCGGACGTACACAGATACGCAGTATTTT. The chain carries TRBV18 and TRBJ2-3; D unclear. Per the germline V gene, CDR1 is KGHSH and CDR2 is LQKENI. Trimming left V 0 bases short and J 2 bases short, with 12 bases between. This CDR3 contains 16 residues.

The V call is TRBV7-2, the J call TRBJ2-1; 14 bases match TRBD2. The V and J ends lost 1 base and 6 bases, in that order; junction bases with no gene match: 5. The germline gives CDR1 SGHTA, CDR2 FQGNSA. The CDR3 sequence is 17 residues long. CDR3 residues: CASSLGPGLAGANEQFF. Here the CDR3 DNA reads TGTGCCAGCAGCTTAGGCCCGGGACTAGCGGGAGCCAATGAGCAGTTCTTC.

This clonotype was seen repeatedly, ten times or more. This chain joins TRBV2 and TRBJ2-3; D is ambiguous. The V and J ends lost 6 bases and 2 bases respectively, with 15 bases between them. CDR3 size: 15 residues. From germline, CDR1 is SNHLY and CDR2 FYNNEI. The CDR3 sequence: CASRVQLGFTDTQYF. CDR3 sequence (DNA): TGTGCCAGCAGGGTTCAACTCGGCTTCACAGATACGCAGTATTTT.

Here the CDR3 reads CSATGKNLAGGPGEQYV. The CDR3 region has the DNA TGCAGTGCTACGGGGAAGAACCTAGCGGGGGGGCCCGGTGAGCAGTACGTC. The chain has TRBV20-1 and TRBJ2-7; 12 bases are shared with TRBD2. The J segment lost 7 bases and the V segment lost 4 bases, leaving 17 bases of the junction unmatched. Germline V CDR1 and CDR2: DFQATT, SNEGSKA (reference sequence). The CDR3 covers 17 residues.

This clonotype came up a few times. This chain connects TRBV10-3 to TRBJ2-2; D might be TRBD2 (5 bases). There are 14 residues in the CDR3. The V gene lost 2 bases and the J gene lost 8 bases, with 12 bases spanning the gap. Germline V gives CDR1 ENHRY, CDR2 SYGVKD. CDR3 region: CAISERGGQGELFF. In DNA, the CDR3 is TGTGCCATCAGTGAGCGTGGAGGTCAGGGGGAGCTGTTTTTT.

This clonotype appeared a few times. This sequence joins TRBV20-1 and TRBJ2-5, with TRBD1 matching 7 bases. Trimming removed 1 base from V and 4 bases from J; junction bases left unmatched: 0. Per the germline V gene, CDR1 is DFQATT and CDR2 is SNEGSKA (reference sequence). The CDR3 runs 12 residues. In nucleotides, the CDR3 is TGCAGTGCTAGAGCAGGGGGAGAGACCCAGTACTTC. Translating gives CSARAGGETQYF.

This clonotype was picked up a small number of times. In DNA form, the CDR3 reads TGCAGCGTTGACTCGGAATCTACCTCCTACAATGAGCAGTTCTTC. Its protein product is CSVDSESTSYNEQFF. The chain recombines TRBV29-1 with TRBJ2-1; D gene uncertain. Per the germline V gene, CDR1 is SQVTM and CDR2 is ANQGSEA. The CDR3 runs 15 residues. Trimming took off 3 bases at V and 0 bases at J, with 12 bases between the two ends.

V gene TRBV10-3 combines with J gene TRBJ1-1; D is uncertain. The CDR3 totals 12 residues. CDR1 is ENHRY, CDR2 SYGVKD, per germline. Deletions cut 3 bases from V and 8 bases from J, with 10 bases between. The CDR3 region has the DNA TGTGCCATCAGTGATTATCCGGGAGAAGCTTTCTTT. Encoded protein: CAISDYPGEAFF.